These 21 T cell receptor beta chains originate from one sample sequenced in a study of T-cell reconstitution after alpha-beta-depleted transplantation in children. The TCRbeta library was prepared with unique molecular identifiers. TCRdb itself ran the PCR reads through MiXCR, one entry per CDR3 protein. This sample has 550,000 to 800,000 distinct CDR3 sequences, with about an eighth found just once. This sample comprised PBMCs, obtained before TCRalphabeta/CD19-depleted stem cell transplant. The receptor source for this set is a girl under 10 years old with congenital amegakaryocytic thrombocytopenia, due to receive a stem cell transplant.

This clonotype was recorded once. The rearrangement uses TRBV18 and TRBJ1-3, with D perhaps matching TRBD1 (6 bases). V dropped 8 bases and J dropped 2 bases, with 10 bases sitting between them. CDR1 is KGHSH, CDR2 LQKENI, per germline. This CDR3 has 13 amino acids. This chain's CDR3 is CASNGQTGNTIYF. CDR3 DNA: TGTGCCAGCAATGGACAGACTGGAAACACCATATATTTT.

V usage is TRBV11-2 and J usage is TRBJ2-3; unclear D gene. Germline V gives CDR1 SGHAT, CDR2 FQNNGV. Trimming shortened V by 0 bases and J by 3 bases, and 10 bases separated the two germline ends. The CDR3 contains 15 residues. The chain's CDR3 is CASSLDSGLTDTQYF. CDR3 in DNA: TGTGCCAGCAGCTTAGATAGTGGGTTGACAGATACGCAGTATTTT. Supplemented by reference TRBV11-2 and TRBJ2-3, the full variable domain reads EAGVAQSPRYKIIEKRQSVAFWCNPISGHATLYWYQQILGQGPKLLIQFQNNGVVDDSQLPKDRFSAERLKGVDSTLKIQPAKLEDSAVYLCASSLDSGLTDTQYFGPGTRLTVL.

This clonotype has just a few counts. The V call is TRBV4-1, the J call TRBJ2-1; 9 bases agree with TRBD2. Germline V gene lookup returns CDR1 MGHRA and CDR2 YSYEKL. Germline trimming cut 0 bases from V and 5 bases from J; bases unmatched to any gene: 8. This CDR3 is built from 17 residues. CDR3 coding DNA: TGCGCCAGCAGCCAAGATGTCGCGGTAGCGGGAGACAATGAGCAGTTCTTC. Residues: CASSQDVAVAGDNEQFF.

This rearrangement joins TRBV7-9 to TRBJ2-2; maybe TRBD2 (6 bases). Germline CDR1 SEHNR, CDR2 FQNEAQ (reference sequence). V lost 8 bases to trimming and J lost 7 bases, with 20 bases between them. CDR3 size: 15 residues. In DNA form, the CDR3 reads TGTGCCAGCTTCGACACCGGAGGGTTGAGCGGGGAGCTGTTTTTT. Its translation is CASFDTGGLSGELFF.

This clonotype occurred many times. V gene TRBV6-2 or TRBV6-3 combines with J gene TRBJ2-5, with D perhaps TRBD2 (6 bases). Germline assignment: CDR1 MNHEY and CDR2 SVGEGT. The CDR3 covers 14 residues. Trimming took 6 bases from V and 4 from J, leaving 15 bases between them. CDR3 region: CASSPLGGGETQYF. For the CDR3, the DNA is TGTGCCAGCAGCCCCCTCGGGGGTGGAGAGACCCAGTACTTC.

The chain combines TRBV6-2 or TRBV6-3 with TRBJ2-2; D may match TRBD1 or TRBD2 (5 bases each). The ends were cut back, 4 bases at V and 4 bases at J, with 19 bases in the middle. The CDR3 spans 17 residues. The germline gives CDR1 MNHEY, CDR2 SVGEGT. CDR3 in DNA: TGTGCCAGCAGTTGGGGGACCCTGGGAAGAGGCACCGGGGAGCTGTTTTTT. The encoded protein is CASSWGTLGRGTGELFF.

This clonotype was observed at least ten times. The CDR3 sequence: CASSLGPGDWITQYF. The CDR3 bases are TGTGCCAGCAGCTTGGGTCCAGGGGATTGGATTACCCAGTACTTC. V gene TRBV5-5 combines with J gene TRBJ2-5; D is perhaps TRBD1 (6 bases). V lost 0 bases and J 8 bases, leaving 17 bases between the germline ends. The germline CDR1 and CDR2 sequences are SGHKS and YYEKEE (reference sequence). The CDR3 is made up of 15 amino acids.

The chain combines TRBV20-1 with TRBJ2-3, with TRBD2 matching over 7 bases. Trimming removed 0 bases from V and 1 base from J; junction bases left unmatched: 4. This CDR3 contains 15 residues. Germline CDR1 DFQATT, CDR2 SNEGSKA (reference sequence). Here the CDR3 DNA reads TGCAGTGCTAGAGATTTCGCGGGAGGCACAGATACGCAGTATTTT. Amino acid sequence: CSARDFAGGTDTQYF.

At least ten counts were recorded for this clonotype. This chain's CDR3 is CSATSGPVSYNEQFF. The CDR3 DNA sequence: TGCAGTGCTACTAGCGGGCCCGTCTCCTACAATGAGCAGTTCTTC. The chain combines TRBV20-1 with TRBJ2-1; TRBD2 matches at 8 bases. The V gene end was trimmed by 4 bases and the J gene end by 0 bases; junction bases not matched to a gene: 5. The CDR3 totals 15 residues. Per germline, CDR1 DFQATT and CDR2 SNEGSKA (reference sequence).

Turning to this clonotype: Given a much more abundant clone one base away, this may be a read error. This chain joins TRBV28 and TRBJ2-3; D gene ambiguous. Germline CDR1 reads MDHEN; CDR2 reads SYDVKM. V was shortened by 1 base and J by 0 bases, with 17 bases between the two germline ends. The CDR3 consists of 18 residues. Written as DNA, the CDR3 is TGTGCCAGCAGTTTATATCGGGCGACGGTATCTAGCACAGATACGCAGTATTTT. Protein sequence: CASSLYRATVSSTDTQYF.

The chain links TRBV5-4 to TRBJ2-7; D uncertain. CDR1 SGHNT and CDR2 YYREEE come from the germline V gene (reference sequence). CDR3 length: 15 residues. Trimming removed 4 bases at V and 2 bases at J, with 16 bases between. The CDR3 spells CASSKTASFTYEQYF. CDR3 nucleotide sequence: TGTGCCAGCAGCAAGACGGCTTCCTTTACCTACGAGCAGTACTTC.

This clonotype showed up many times. The chain employs TRBV20-1 and TRBJ2-1, with 9 positions matching TRBD2. Losses at the gene ends were 2 bases for V and 2 bases for J; bases not matched to a gene: 4. CDR3 length: 15 residues. From germline, CDR1 is DFQATT and CDR2 SNEGSKA (reference sequence). The CDR3 protein is CSARLAGVPYNEQFF. CDR3 nucleotide sequence: TGCAGTGCTAGATTAGCGGGAGTACCCTACAATGAGCAGTTCTTC.

This clonotype was recorded at least ten times. The rearrangement links TRBV10-3 to TRBJ2-7; TRBD2 might be the D (6 bases). The germline CDR1 and CDR2 sequences are ENHRY and SYGVKD. Trimming left V 0 bases short and J 2 bases short, with 14 bases between. The CDR3 covers 16 residues. The CDR3 DNA is TGTGCCATCAGTGAGTCGACGGGGGTCAGGGCCTACGAGCAGTACTTC. This gives the protein CAISESTGVRAYEQYF.

This clonotype has only a few counts. The rearrangement links TRBV12-3 or TRBV12-4 to TRBJ1-3; D might be TRBD1 (6 bases). Trimming took off 11 bases at V and 4 bases at J, with 18 bases between the two ends. The CDR3 extends over 14 amino acids. CDR3 sequence (DNA): TGTGCCTCTGGAAGGCCAGGGGAAGGAAACACCATATATTTT. Its translation: CASGRPGEGNTIYF.

Ten or more counts support this clonotype. The chain has TRBV7-9 and TRBJ2-3, with 9 bases lining up with TRBD2. The V gene end was trimmed by 2 bases and the J gene end by 5 bases; junction bases not matched to a gene: 5. Germline lookup yields CDR1 SEHNR and CDR2 FQNEAQ (reference sequence). This CDR3 spans 15 amino acids. In nucleotides, the CDR3 is TGTGCCAGCAGCTTAAGTAGCGGGAGCTTAGATACGCAGTATTTT. Amino acids: CASSLSSGSLDTQYF.

This clonotype was seen repeatedly, ten times or more. V and J are TRBV14 and TRBJ1-2; D call uncertain. The CDR3 contains 13 residues. V was shortened by 5 bases and J by 4 bases, with 11 bases between the two germline ends. From germline, CDR1 is SGHDN and CDR2 FVKESK. CDR3 in amino acids: CASSVSRTYGYTF. The CDR3 bases are TGTGCCAGCAGCGTTAGCAGGACCTATGGCTACACCTTC.

The chain has TRBV24-1 and TRBJ2-2; perhaps TRBD2 as D (5 bases). Germline lookup yields CDR1 KGHDR and CDR2 SFDVKD. With 5 bases removed from V and 4 bases from J, the gap between germline ends came to 13 bases. There are 15 residues in the CDR3. Here the CDR3 reads CATSVTRGATGELFF. The CDR3 DNA reads as TGTGCCACCAGTGTTACTCGGGGAGCCACCGGGGAGCTGTTTTTT.

There are many counts of this clonotype. The rearrangement links TRBV28 to TRBJ2-7; 11 bases align to TRBD1. This CDR3 comprises 16 residues. V lost 3 bases and J lost 4; bases outside the gene matches: 8. From germline, CDR1 is MDHEN and CDR2 SYDVKM. CDR3 coding DNA: TGTGCCAGCAGTTTTGTCCCGGGACAGGGGGTGTACGAGCAGTACTTC. It yields the protein CASSFVPGQGVYEQYF. Filled out from reference TRBV28 and TRBJ2-7, the complete variable domain reads DVKVTQSSRYLVKRTGEKVFLECVQDMDHENMFWYRQDPGLGLRLIYFSYDVKMKEKGDIPEGYSVSREKKERFSLILESASTNQTSMYLCASSFVPGQGVYEQYFGPGTRLTVT.

There are many counts of this clonotype. This rearrangement joins TRBV15 to TRBJ2-2, with 10 bases aligning to TRBD2. The CDR3 sequence is 19 residues long. The germline gives CDR1 LNHNV, CDR2 YYDKDF (reference sequence). Trimming took 3 bases from V and 0 from J; bases not matched to a gene: 10. CDR3 coding DNA: TGTGCCACCAGCAGTATTGGGGGACTAGCGAGAGCGAACACCGGGGAGCTGTTTTTT. This gives the protein CATSSIGGLARANTGELFF.

The chain is built from TRBV6-1 and TRBJ2-1; weak D call: TRBD2 (6 bases). Germline values: CDR1 MNHNS, CDR2 SASEGT. V lost 2 bases and J 9 bases, leaving 14 bases between the germline ends. The CDR3 runs 14 residues. The CDR3 coding sequence is TGTGCCAGCAGTGAACTGGGGGGAGTGGGTGAGCAGTTCTTC. It codes for CASSELGGVGEQFF.

This clonotype was seen many times. The V gene is TRBV20-1, the J gene TRBJ2-7; D ambiguous. The germline V and J ends were trimmed by 3 bases and 6 bases, with 21 bases remaining between them. Germline V gene data show CDR1 as DFQATT and CDR2 as SNEGSKA (reference sequence). This CDR3 is built from 15 residues. The CDR3 reads CSASGSYAKPFEQYF. In nucleotides, the CDR3 is TGCAGTGCTAGCGGATCCTACGCCAAGCCCTTCGAGCAGTACTTC.